These 15 T cell receptor beta chains share one sample of origin, sequenced in a study of blood T cells in healthy people across ages. A second PCR of about 7 to 12 cycles used a sample-barcoded 5' primer and a J-beta primer mix. Using its own MiXCR run on the 5' RACE reads, TCRdb lists one record per CDR3 protein. This table holds roughly 900,000 distinct CDR3 sequences, 25% to 30% found once. Specimen: blood. The source is a woman over 75 in good health.

V and J are TRBV20-1 and TRBJ1-5, with unresolved D. There are 16 residues in the CDR3. Per germline, CDR1 DFQATT and CDR2 SNEGSKA (reference sequence). Between the trimmed V and J ends, which lost 8 bases and 4 bases, there was a span of 24 bases. CDR3: CSTAGYTETLNQPQHF. In DNA, the CDR3 is TGCAGTACTGCAGGCTACACAGAAACTTTAAATCAGCCCCAGCATTTT.

The J gene is TRBJ2-1, the V gene TRBV20-1; D remains ambiguous. The DNA end is more similar to TRBJ2-7, so the J call may be wrong. CDR1 and CDR2 from the germline V gene are DFQATT and SNEGSKA (reference sequence). The CDR3 is 14 residues long. CDR3 in DNA: TGCAGTGCTAGAAAGGTTGGGATATACAATGAGCAGTACTTC. Translation: CSARKVGIYNEQYF.

As concerns this clonotype: This may come from a read error, since a much larger clone is one base off. This rearrangement joins TRBV7-2 to TRBJ1-2; 8 bases map to TRBD1. The V and J ends lost 6 bases and 6 bases, in that order; junction bases with no gene match: 18. From germline, CDR1 is SGHTA and CDR2 FQGNSA. This CDR3 comprises 17 residues. CDR3 sequence: CASSQFQGAAGGHGYTF. For the CDR3, the DNA is TGTGCCAGCAGTCAATTTCAGGGGGCAGCCGGGGGCCATGGCTACACCTTC.

This clonotype was detected only a few times. CDR3 loop: CASSSTGGSSPLHF. CDR3 DNA sequence: TGTGCCAGCAGCTCGACAGGGGGGTCCTCACCCCTCCACTTT. The chain recombines TRBV11-2 with TRBJ1-6; 9 bases agree with TRBD1. V was clipped by 4 bases and J by 10 bases; unmatched bases: 5. The CDR3 is 14 amino acids. Looked up from germline, CDR1 is SGHAT and CDR2 is FQNNGV.

The chain links TRBV7-2 to TRBJ2-5; TRBD2 might be the D (5 bases). The CDR3 totals 18 residues. Trimming removed 4 bases at V and 3 bases at J, with 24 bases between. Germline lookup yields CDR1 SGHTA and CDR2 FQGNSA. For the CDR3, the DNA is TGTGCCAGCAGCTCCTTCCGGCGAGCGGACCCCGGAAAAGAGACCCAGTACTTC. Amino acid sequence: CASSSFRRADPGKETQYF.

This clonotype was counted a few times. A much larger clone differs by one base, so this may be a read error. The rearrangement uses TRBV5-1 and TRBJ2-5, with a tentative D call TRBD1 (7 bases). Per germline, CDR1 SGHRS and CDR2 YFSETQ. Trimming took off 4 bases at V and 11 bases at J, with 24 bases between the two ends. The CDR3 spans 15 residues. CDR3 bases: TGCGCCAGCAGCGCGGGACAGACGAATAACAATGAGCAGTACTTC. It yields the protein CASSAGQTNNNEQYF.

This sequence joins TRBV12-3 or TRBV12-4 and TRBJ2-3; TRBD1 or TRBD2 may be the D gene (5 bases each). Trimming shortened V by 8 bases and J by 4 bases, and 16 bases separated the two germline ends. This CDR3 contains 14 residues. The CDR3 coding sequence is TGTGCCAGCGGCAGGAGGCAGGGTTCAGATACGCAGTATTTT. Amino acid sequence: CASGRRQGSDTQYF.

V gene TRBV20-1 combines with J gene TRBJ2-1, with 11 bases lining up with TRBD2. Unmatched junction bases numbered 6, after V lost 2 bases and J lost 6 bases. The germline V gene encodes CDR1 DFQATT and CDR2 SNEGSKA (reference sequence). CDR3 length equals 15 residues. CDR3 loop: CSARPDSGGANEQFF. CDR3 bases: TGCAGTGCTAGACCTGATAGCGGGGGGGCCAATGAGCAGTTCTTC.

In the case of this clonotype: One end of the junction does not line up with germline, which may come from a read error. The chain joins TRBV28 to TRBJ1-2; 8 nucleotides line up with TRBD1. Germline V lookup: CDR1 MDHEN, CDR2 SYDVKM. The CDR3 runs to 16 residues. The CDR3 DNA reads as TGTGTCAGCAGTTTATATGGGCAACAGGGGGTCGATGGCTACACCTTC. Its translation is CVSSLYGQQGVDGYTF.

This chain links TRBV7-2 with TRBJ2-5; the D is unclear. Germline V CDR1 and CDR2: SGHTA, FQGNSA. Trimming stripped 1 base from V and 1 base from J, with 19 bases between. The CDR3 length is 18 residues. The CDR3 sequence: CASSLGMGSAEPQETQYF. Written as DNA, the CDR3 is TGTGCCAGCAGCTTAGGCATGGGGTCAGCAGAGCCCCAAGAGACCCAGTACTTC.

This clonotype was recorded many times. The chain combines TRBV6-2 or TRBV6-3 with TRBJ2-7; D may correspond to TRBD1 or TRBD2 (5 bases each). Per germline, CDR1 MNHEY and CDR2 SVGEGT. Trimming took off 0 bases at V and 2 bases at J, with 11 bases between the two ends. CDR3 length: 15 residues. The CDR3 protein is CASSYSYGGPYEQYF. The CDR3 DNA sequence: TGTGCCAGCAGTTACTCGTATGGGGGACCCTACGAGCAGTACTTC.

The genes are TRBV20-1 and TRBJ2-7, with D unresolved. V was clipped by 3 bases and J by 6 bases, with 15 bases between them. Germline loops: CDR1 DFQATT, CDR2 SNEGSKA (reference sequence). This CDR3 comprises 13 residues. Here the CDR3 DNA reads TGCAGTGCTAGTCTGCCCAGCTCGGTCGAGCAGTACTTC. This sequence encodes CSASLPSSVEQYF.

V usage is TRBV29-1 and J usage is TRBJ1-1; D call uncertain. The V gene lost 5 bases and the J gene lost 0 bases, with 13 bases spanning the gap. CDR1 and CDR2 from the germline V gene are SQVTM and ANQGSEA. The CDR3 loop spans 14 amino acids. The DNA for the CDR3 is TGCAGCGTTTCCGGGCTCCGCTTGAACACTGAAGCTTTCTTT. Amino acids: CSVSGLRLNTEAFF.

Remarks on this clonotype: Given a much more abundant clone one base away, this may be a read error. This chain joins TRBV10-2 and TRBJ2-3; no clear D gene. Germline V CDR1 and CDR2: WSHSY, SAAADI. This CDR3 spans 12 amino acids. Trimming stripped 11 bases from V and 6 bases from J, with 15 bases between. The CDR3 loop is CARMSPWDTQYF. CDR3 bases: TGCGCCCGAATGTCTCCATGGGATACGCAGTATTTT.

The chain is built from TRBV12-3 or TRBV12-4 and TRBJ2-4; D unresolved. V was trimmed by 6 bases and J by 3 bases, leaving 18 bases between them. The CDR3 consists of 16 residues. The DNA of the CDR3 is TGTGCCAGCAGCCCCATGGGATCTTTTGGCAAAAACATTCAGTACTTC. It codes for CASSPMGSFGKNIQYF.